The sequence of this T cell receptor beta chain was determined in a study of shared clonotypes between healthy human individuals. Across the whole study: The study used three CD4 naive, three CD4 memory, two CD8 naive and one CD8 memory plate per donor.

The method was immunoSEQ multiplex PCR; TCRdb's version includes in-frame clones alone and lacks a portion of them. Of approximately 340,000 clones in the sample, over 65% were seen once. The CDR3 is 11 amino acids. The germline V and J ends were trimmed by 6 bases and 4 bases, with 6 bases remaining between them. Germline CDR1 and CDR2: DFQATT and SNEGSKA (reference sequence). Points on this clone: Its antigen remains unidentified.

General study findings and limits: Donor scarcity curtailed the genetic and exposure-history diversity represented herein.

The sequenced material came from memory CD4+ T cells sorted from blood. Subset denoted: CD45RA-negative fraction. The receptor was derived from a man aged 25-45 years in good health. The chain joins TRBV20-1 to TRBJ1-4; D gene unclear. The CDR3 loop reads CSAWNNEKLFF. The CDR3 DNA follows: TGCAGTGCATGGAATAATGAAAAACTGTTTTTT.